This T cell receptor beta chain was observed in a study of blood T cell repertoires in COVID-19. Study-level background: Both acute and convalescent COVID-19 samples were obtained from the United States, Italy and Spain. PBMCs, B-cell-depleted T cells, or T cells were the source of the cDNA or gDNA that made up the material.

This CDR3 is built from 14 residues. Germline CDR1 and CDR2: MNHNS and SASEGT. V was clipped by 2 bases and J by 11 bases, with 18 bases between them. As processed by the authors: Amplification of reference gene primers provided the estimated nucleated cell counts. Some clones are missing from TCRdb's copy, which holds only in-frame ones; the method was immunoSEQ multiplex PCR. V, J and clone size are those of that table, while D and trimming were read from the DNA. Of some 100,000 clones in the sample, 80% to 95% were seen once. The sequencing input was peripheral blood. This clonotype was obtained from a man aged 45 to 65 with active COVID-19. J is TRBJ1-1 and V is TRBV6-1; no clear D gene. The CDR3 reads CASSELASTARAFF. CDR3 bases: TGTGCCAGCAGTGAACTCGCTTCGACGGCGCGGGCTTTCTTT.